Listed below are T cell receptor beta chains from one sample, sequenced in a study of T cell changes during pregnancy in multiple sclerosis. Profiled with immunoSEQ multiplex PCR; TCRdb holds only in-frame clones, not every one. The sample lists tens of thousands of clones, 92% occurring once. The specimen was CD4+ T cells from peripheral blood mononuclear cells, collected after pregnancy. Receptors originate from a female donor in good health, enrolled as a control in a pregnancy study. CDR3s include the opening cysteine and the closing phenylalanine or tryptophan. A D gene is named only where the DNA matches it firmly. Clone sizes are given selectively: once, few, many, or a class where the clone is expanded.

TRBD1	-	TRBJ1-2	TRBV2	CASSATGIYGYTF	TGTGCCAGCAGTGCGACAGGGATATATGGCTACACCTTC
-	-	TRBJ2-3	TRBV7-9	CAGVVVRTDTQYF	TGTGCCGGAGTGGTCGTCCGCACAGATACGCAGTATTTT
-	once	TRBJ1-2	TRBV18	CASSEGVYGYTF	TGTGCCAGCTCCGAGGGGGTCTATGGCTACACCTTC
-	-	TRBJ2-7	TRBV7-2	CASSLESYEQYF	TGTGCCAGCAGCTTGGAGTCCTACGAGCAGTACTTC
-	-	TRBJ1-4	TRBV7-9	CASSTLDSGEKLFF	TGTGCCAGCAGCACCCTGGACAGCGGTGAAAAACTGTTTTTT
TRBD1	-	TRBJ1-2	TRBV13	CASSSLRGNGYTF	TGTGCCAGCAGCTCCCTCAGGGGGAACGGCTACACCTTC
-	-	TRBJ2-3	TRBV9	CASSVGPWATDTQYF	TGTGCCAGCAGCGTAGGGCCTTGGGCCACAGATACGCAGTATTTT
TRBD2	-	TRBJ2-2	TRBV5-1	CASSSGLAGGPSGELFF	TGCGCCAGCAGCTCCGGACTAGCGGGCGGGCCGTCCGGGGAGCTGTTTTTT
TRBD2	-	TRBJ2-1	TRBV5-1	CASSLAGRINEQFF	TGCGCCAGCAGCTTAGCGGGGCGAATAAATGAGCAGTTCTTC
-	-	TRBJ2-1	TRBV7-8	CASSLEQVYNEQFF	TGTGCCAGCAGCTTAGAACAGGTCTACAATGAGCAGTTCTTC
-	-	TRBJ1-5	TRBV19	CASRVGNQPQHF	TGTGCCAGCAGGGTGGGCAATCAGCCCCAGCATTTT
-	-	TRBJ1-5	TRBV7-9	CASSLGMTDHSNQPQHF	TGTGCCAGCAGCTTAGGGATGACAGACCATAGCAATCAGCCCCAGCATTTT
TRBD1	-	TRBJ2-7	TRBV2	CASSQQGGGSYEQYF	TGTGCCAGCAGTCAACAGGGGGGCGGCTCCTACGAGCAGTACTTC
TRBD1	-	TRBJ1-1	TRBV4-3	CASSQGDRARTEAFF	TGCGCCAGCAGCCAAGGGGACAGGGCGCGGACTGAAGCTTTCTTT
TRBD2	-	TRBJ2-7	TRBV5-1	CASSLGPPSGGKEQYF	TGCGCCAGCAGCTTGGGCCCACCTAGCGGGGGGAAGGAGCAGTACTTC
TRBD1	-	TRBJ2-7	TRBV5-1	CASSLGTGQSYEQYF	TGCGCCAGCAGCTTAGGGACAGGCCAGTCCTACGAGCAGTACTTC
TRBD1	-	TRBJ1-2	TRBV18	CASSPPDGTGVGYTF	TGTGCCAGCTCACCCCCGGACGGGACAGGGGTCGGCTACACCTTC
-	-	TRBJ2-3	TRBV4-1	CASSLAGSGTDTQYF	TGCGCCAGCAGCCTCGCAGGGTCGGGCACAGATACGCAGTATTTT
TRBD2	-	TRBJ2-3	TRBV6-1	CASMGGSADTQYF	TGTGCCAGCATGGGGGGGTCCGCAGATACGCAGTATTTT
-	few	TRBJ2-7	TRBV7-9	CASSLGSTSDEQYF	TGTGCCAGCAGCTTAGGATCTACTAGTGATGAGCAGTACTTC
TRBD1	-	TRBJ1-1	TRBV14	CASTLLDRQGPEAFF	TGTGCCAGCACCCTCCTCGATCGACAGGGTCCTGAAGCTTTCTTT
TRBD2	-	TRBJ2-7	TRBV7-6	CASSFGGGAAEQYF	TGTGCCAGCAGCTTTGGCGGGGGGGCGGCCGAGCAGTACTTC
-	-	TRBJ2-1	TRBV20-1	CSATQGFEQFF	TGCAGTGCTACACAGGGCTTTGAGCAGTTCTTC
TRBD1	-	TRBJ2-3	TRBV9	CASSVVGTGGTDTQYF	TGTGCCAGCAGCGTAGTAGGGACAGGGGGCACAGATACGCAGTATTTT
TRBD2	-	TRBJ2-1	TRBV9	CASSVLAGGPNEQFF	TGTGCCAGCAGCGTCTTAGCGGGGGGACCCAATGAGCAGTTCTTC
-	few	TRBJ1-4	TRBV9	CASSIDSDEKLFF	TGTGCCAGCAGCATCGACAGCGATGAAAAACTGTTTTTT
TRBD2	-	TRBJ2-5	TRBV7-9	CASSLTSGVQETQYF	TGTGCCAGCAGCTTAACTAGCGGGGTACAAGAGACCCAGTACTTC
TRBD2	-	TRBJ2-2	TRBV19	CASSRGGLNTGELFF	TGTGCCAGTAGTCGGGGGGGACTAAACACCGGGGAGCTGTTTTTT
-	-	TRBJ1-5	TRBV11-2	CASSLNRYQPQHF	TGTGCCAGCAGCTTAAACAGATATCAGCCCCAGCATTTT
TRBD1	-	TRBJ2-7	TRBV28	CASRTPRTGGSEQYF	TGTGCCAGCAGAACCCCCCGGACAGGGGGGAGCGAGCAGTACTTC
-	-	TRBJ2-3	TRBV1	CTSSQASTAGGADTQYF	TGCACCAGCAGCCAAGCCTCAACAGCGGGGGGTGCAGATACGCAGTATTTT
-	-	TRBJ1-1	TRBV9	CASSVDWAANTEAFF	TGTGCCAGCAGCGTAGATTGGGCAGCCAACACTGAAGCTTTCTTT
-	-	TRBJ1-5	TRBV5-5	CASSLGGTSNQPQHF	TGTGCCAGCAGTCTCGGGGGGACTAGCAATCAGCCCCAGCATTTT
-	-	TRBJ1-2	TRBV16	CASSQSTDSGGYTF	TGTGCCAGCAGCCAATCCACGGACAGCGGCGGCTACACCTTC
TRBD1	-	TRBJ1-2	TRBV7-9	CASSWTGNRGYTF	TGTGCCAGCAGCTGGACAGGGAATCGTGGCTACACCTTC